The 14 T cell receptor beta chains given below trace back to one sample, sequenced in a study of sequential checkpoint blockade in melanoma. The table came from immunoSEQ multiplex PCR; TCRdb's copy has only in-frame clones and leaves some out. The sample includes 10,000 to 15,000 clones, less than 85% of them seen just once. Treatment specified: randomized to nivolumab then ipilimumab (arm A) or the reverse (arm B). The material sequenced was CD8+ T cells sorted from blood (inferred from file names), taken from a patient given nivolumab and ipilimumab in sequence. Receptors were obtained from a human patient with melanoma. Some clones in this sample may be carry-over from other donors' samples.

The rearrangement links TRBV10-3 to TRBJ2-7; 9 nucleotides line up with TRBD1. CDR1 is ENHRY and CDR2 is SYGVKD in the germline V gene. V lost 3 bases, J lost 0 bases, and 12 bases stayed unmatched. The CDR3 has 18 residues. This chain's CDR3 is CAISDATGGVSNSYEQYF. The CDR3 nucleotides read TGTGCCATCAGTGATGCTACAGGGGGCGTATCGAACTCCTACGAGCAGTACTTC.

CDR3 in DNA: TGTGCCAGGGGAGCACGGAACACTGAAGCTTTCTTT. This translates into CARGARNTEAFF. The chain recombines TRBV5-3 with TRBJ1-1; D ambiguous. TRBV5-3 is annotated as an ORF whose role is uncertain. Trimming stripped 8 bases from V and 1 base from J, with 9 bases between. The CDR3 runs 12 residues.

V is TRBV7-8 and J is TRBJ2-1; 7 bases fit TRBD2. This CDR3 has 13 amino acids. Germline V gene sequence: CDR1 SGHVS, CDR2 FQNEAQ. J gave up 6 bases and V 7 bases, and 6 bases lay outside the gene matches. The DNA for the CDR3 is TGTGCCAGCATGGGGGGGAGCTCCAATGAGCAGTTCTTC. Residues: CASMGGSSNEQFF.

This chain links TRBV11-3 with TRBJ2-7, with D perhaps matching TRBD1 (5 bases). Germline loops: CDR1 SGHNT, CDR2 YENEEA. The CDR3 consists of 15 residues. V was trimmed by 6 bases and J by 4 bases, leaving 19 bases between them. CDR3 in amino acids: CASSLMQGTQYEQYF. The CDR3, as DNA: TGTGCCAGCAGTCTGATGCAGGGTACCCAATACGAGCAGTACTTC. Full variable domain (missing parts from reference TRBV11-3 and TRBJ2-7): EAGVVQSPRYKIIEKKQPVAFWCNPISGHNTLYWYLQNLGQGPELLIRYENEEAVDDSQLPKDRFSAERLKGVDSTLKIQPAELGDSAVYLCASSLMQGTQYEQYFGPGTRLTVT.

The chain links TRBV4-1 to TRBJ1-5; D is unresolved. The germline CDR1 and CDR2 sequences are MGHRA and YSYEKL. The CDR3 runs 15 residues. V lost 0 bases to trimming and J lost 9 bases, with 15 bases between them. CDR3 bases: TGCGCCAGCAGCCAAGATTTTGACTACCGGACGCCCCAGCATTTT. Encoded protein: CASSQDFDYRTPQHF.

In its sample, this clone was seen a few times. CDR3: CAGVKPSTNTGELFF. The CDR3, as DNA: TGTGCCGGAGTTAAACCGTCCACGAACACCGGGGAGCTGTTTTTT. The chain joins TRBV21-1 to TRBJ2-2; the DNA was not used to check the table's D call, TRBD2. TRBV21-1 constitutes a pseudogene. This CDR3 spans 15 amino acids.

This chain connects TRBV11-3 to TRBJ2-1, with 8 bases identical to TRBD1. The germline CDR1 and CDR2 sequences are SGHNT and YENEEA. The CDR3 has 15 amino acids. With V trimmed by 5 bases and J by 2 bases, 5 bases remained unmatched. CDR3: CASSPDRVPYNEQFF. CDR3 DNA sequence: TGTGCCAGCAGCCCGGACAGGGTTCCCTACAATGAGCAGTTCTTC.

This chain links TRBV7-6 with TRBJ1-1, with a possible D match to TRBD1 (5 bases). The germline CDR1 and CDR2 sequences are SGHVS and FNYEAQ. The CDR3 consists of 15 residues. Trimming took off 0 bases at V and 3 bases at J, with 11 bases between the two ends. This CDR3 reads CASSLAGGDDTEAFF. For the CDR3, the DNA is TGTGCCAGCAGCTTAGCTGGGGGGGACGACACTGAAGCTTTCTTT.

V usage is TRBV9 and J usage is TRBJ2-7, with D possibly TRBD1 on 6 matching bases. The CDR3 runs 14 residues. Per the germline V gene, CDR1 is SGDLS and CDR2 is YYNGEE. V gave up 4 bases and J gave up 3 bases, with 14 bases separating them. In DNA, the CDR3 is TGTGCCAGCAGCCCTACAGGGAATCTCTACGAGCAGTACTTC. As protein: CASSPTGNLYEQYF.

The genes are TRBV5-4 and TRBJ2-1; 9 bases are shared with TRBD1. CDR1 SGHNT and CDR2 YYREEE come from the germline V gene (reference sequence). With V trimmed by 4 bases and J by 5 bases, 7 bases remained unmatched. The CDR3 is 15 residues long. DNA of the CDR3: TGTGCCAGCAGCCCAGGACAGGGGCTACACAATGAGCAGTTCTTC. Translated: CASSPGQGLHNEQFF.

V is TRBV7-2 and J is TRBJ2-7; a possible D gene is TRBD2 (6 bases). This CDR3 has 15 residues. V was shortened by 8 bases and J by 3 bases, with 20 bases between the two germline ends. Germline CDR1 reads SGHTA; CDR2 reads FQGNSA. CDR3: CASLPRGGNLYEQYF. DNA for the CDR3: TGTGCCAGCCTGCCTCGGGGCGGGAACCTCTACGAGCAGTACTTC. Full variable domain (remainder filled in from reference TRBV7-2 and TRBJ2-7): GAGVSQSPSNKVTEKGKDVELRCDPISGHTALYWYRQSLGQGLEFLIYFQGNSAPDKSGLPSDRFSAERTGGSVSTLTIQRTQQEDSAVYLCASLPRGGNLYEQYFGPGTRLTVT.

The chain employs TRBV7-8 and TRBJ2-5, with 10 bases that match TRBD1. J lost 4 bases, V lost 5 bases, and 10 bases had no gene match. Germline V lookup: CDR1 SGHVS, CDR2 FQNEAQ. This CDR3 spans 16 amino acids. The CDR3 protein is CASSTSDRGFRETQYF. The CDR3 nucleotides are TGTGCCAGCAGCACTTCGGACAGGGGGTTTCGAGAGACCCAGTACTTC.

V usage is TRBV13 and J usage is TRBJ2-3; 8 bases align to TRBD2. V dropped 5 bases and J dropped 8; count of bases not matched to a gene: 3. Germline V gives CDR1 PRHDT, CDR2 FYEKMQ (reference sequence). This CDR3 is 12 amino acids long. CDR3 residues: CASSREGGTQYF. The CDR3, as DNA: TGTGCCAGCAGCCGGGAGGGTGGTACGCAGTATTTT.

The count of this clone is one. This CDR3 is CASSLGAKERDTQYF. The CDR3 coding sequence is TGTGCCAGCAGCTTGGGAGCCAAAGAAAGAGATACGCAGTATTTT. This chain uses TRBV5-5 with TRBJ2-3; the D is unclear. Germline V lookup: CDR1 SGHKS, CDR2 YYEKEE (reference sequence). CDR3 size: 15 residues. V was clipped by 0 bases and J by 5 bases, with 13 bases between them.